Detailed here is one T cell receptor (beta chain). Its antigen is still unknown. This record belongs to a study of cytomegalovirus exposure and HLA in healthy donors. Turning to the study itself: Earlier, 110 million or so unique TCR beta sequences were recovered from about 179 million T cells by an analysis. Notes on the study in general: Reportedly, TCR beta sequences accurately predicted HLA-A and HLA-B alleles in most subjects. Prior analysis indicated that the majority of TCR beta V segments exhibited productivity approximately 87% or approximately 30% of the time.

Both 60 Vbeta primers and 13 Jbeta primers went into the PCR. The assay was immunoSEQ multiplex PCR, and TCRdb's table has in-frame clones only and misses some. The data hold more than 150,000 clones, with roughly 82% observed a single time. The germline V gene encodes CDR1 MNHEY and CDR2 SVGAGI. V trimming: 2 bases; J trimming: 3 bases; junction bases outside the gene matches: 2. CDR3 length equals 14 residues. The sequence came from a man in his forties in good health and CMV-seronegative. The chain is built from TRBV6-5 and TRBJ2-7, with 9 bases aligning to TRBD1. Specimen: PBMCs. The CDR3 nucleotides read TGTGCCAGCAGTTACGGGGGACAGGGCTACGAGCAGTACTTC. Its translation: CASSYGGQGYEQYF.